This T cell receptor beta chain was observed in a study of blood T cell repertoires in COVID-19. Background on the study: Both acute and convalescent COVID-19 samples were obtained from the United States, Italy and Spain.

Data came from immunoSEQ multiplex PCR; TCRdb stores just in-frame clones and leaves some out. The sample records approximately 220,000 clones, 85% being singletons. This CDR3 comprises 14 residues. Trimming took 1 base from V and 6 from J, leaving 9 bases between them. Germline assignment: CDR1 LGHDT and CDR2 YNNKEL (reference sequence). Those who participated ranged in age from roughly 18 to 90 years and resided in 24 US areas. The chain carries TRBV3-1 (or the pseudogene TRBV3-2) and TRBJ1-4, with D maybe TRBD1 (5 bases). The clonotype originates from a man in his forties who had recovered from COVID-19. The sample comprised PBMCs or T cells enriched from blood (not recorded which). CDR3 in DNA: TGTGCCAGCAGCCAAGTGAGCAGGGATGAAAAACTGTTTTTT. This gives the protein CASSQVSRDEKLFF.